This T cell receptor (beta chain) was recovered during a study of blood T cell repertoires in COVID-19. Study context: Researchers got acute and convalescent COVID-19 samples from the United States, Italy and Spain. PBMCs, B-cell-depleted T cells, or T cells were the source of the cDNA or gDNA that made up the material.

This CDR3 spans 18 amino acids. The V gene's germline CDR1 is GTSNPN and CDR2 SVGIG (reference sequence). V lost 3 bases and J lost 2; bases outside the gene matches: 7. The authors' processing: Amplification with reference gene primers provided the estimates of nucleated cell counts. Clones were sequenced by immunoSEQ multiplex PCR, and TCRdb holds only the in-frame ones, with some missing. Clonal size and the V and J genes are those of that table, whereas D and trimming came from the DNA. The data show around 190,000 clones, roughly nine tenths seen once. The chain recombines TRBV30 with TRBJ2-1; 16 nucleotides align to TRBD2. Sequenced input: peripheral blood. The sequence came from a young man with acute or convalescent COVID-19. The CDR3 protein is CAWRPGLAGGRTYNEQFF. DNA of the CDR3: TGTGCCTGGAGGCCGGGACTAGCGGGAGGGCGGACCTACAATGAGCAGTTCTTC.